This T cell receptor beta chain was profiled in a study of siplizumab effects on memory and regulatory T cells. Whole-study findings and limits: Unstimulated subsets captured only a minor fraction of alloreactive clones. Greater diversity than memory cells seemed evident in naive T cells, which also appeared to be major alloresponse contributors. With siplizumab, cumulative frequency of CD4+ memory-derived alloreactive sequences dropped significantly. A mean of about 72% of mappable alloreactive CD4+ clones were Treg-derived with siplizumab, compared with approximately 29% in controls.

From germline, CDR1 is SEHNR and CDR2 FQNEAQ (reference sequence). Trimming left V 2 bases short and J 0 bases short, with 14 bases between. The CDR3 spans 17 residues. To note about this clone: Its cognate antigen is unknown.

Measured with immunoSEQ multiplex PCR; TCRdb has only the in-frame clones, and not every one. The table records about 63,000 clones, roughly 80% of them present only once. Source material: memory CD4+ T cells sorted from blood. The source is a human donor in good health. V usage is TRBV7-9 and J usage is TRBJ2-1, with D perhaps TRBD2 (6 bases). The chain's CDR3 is CASSLSPKAGSYNEQFF. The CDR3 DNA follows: TGTGCCAGCAGCTTATCCCCAAAAGCGGGCTCCTACAATGAGCAGTTCTTC.